The entry that follows covers one T cell receptor (beta chain) sequence. The CDR3 totals 17 residues. Germline CDR1 and CDR2: SGDLS and YYNGEE. V gave up 0 bases and J gave up 5 bases; unmatched junction bases: 9. Authors' methods: Estimation of nucleated cell counts relied on the amplification of reference gene primers. TCRdb keeps only in-frame clones here, not all; method: immunoSEQ multiplex PCR. That table is the source of V, J and clone size, and D and trimming were worked out from the DNA. The profile shows roughly 87,000 clones, about 84% of them singletons. The sample belongs to a study of blood T cell repertoires in COVID-19. Study-wide background: Samples taken during acute and convalescent COVID-19 were collected in the United States, Italy and Spain. PBMCs, B-cell-depleted T cells, or T cells provided the cDNA or gDNA that made up the material.

This chain uses TRBV9 with TRBJ2-5, with 11 bases matching TRBD2. The TCR sequence derives from a man aged 45 to 65 with active COVID-19. The sample comprised peripheral blood. The CDR3 is CASSVGLSGGAWETQYF. The CDR3 nucleotides read TGTGCCAGCAGCGTAGGGCTTAGCGGGGGGGCCTGGGAGACCCAGTACTTC.